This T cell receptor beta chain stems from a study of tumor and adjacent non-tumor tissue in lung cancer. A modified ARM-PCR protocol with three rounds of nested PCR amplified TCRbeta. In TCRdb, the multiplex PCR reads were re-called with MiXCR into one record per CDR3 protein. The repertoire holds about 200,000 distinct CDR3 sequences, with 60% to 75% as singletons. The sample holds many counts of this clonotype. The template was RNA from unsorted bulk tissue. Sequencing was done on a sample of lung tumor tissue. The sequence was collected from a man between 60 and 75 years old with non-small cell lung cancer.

CDR3 sequence: CASSEVGRGYTEAFF. Here the CDR3 DNA reads TGTGCCAGCAGTGAAGTCGGCAGGGGGTACACTGAAGCTTTCTTT. The V gene is TRBV6-1, the J gene TRBJ1-1; 7 bases align to TRBD1. Germline-derived CDR1 and CDR2 are MNHNS and SASEGT. This CDR3 contains 15 residues. The trim removed 1 base at V and 3 bases at J, leaving 5 bases unmatched.